Each of the 10 T cell receptor beta chains below was sequenced from the same sample in a study of prognosis after radiotherapy for stage I lung cancer. With two-round multiplex PCR, TCR beta CDR3 sequences were amplified from genomic DNA. With primers specific to each TRBV and TRBJ gene, the first-round PCR was performed. TCRdb processed the multiplex PCR reads anew with MiXCR; each CDR3 protein has one entry. The profile shows 25,000 to 35,000 distinct CDR3 sequences, 35% to 45% of them singletons. Sequencing used PBMCs, obtained before or after stereotactic body radiation therapy (not recorded which). The origin of the receptors is a donor aged 50 or older with non-small cell lung cancer.

This clonotype was picked up many times. V is TRBV30 and J is TRBJ2-7; D may be TRBD1 or TRBD2 (6 bases each). The CDR3 has 12 residues. The V and J ends lost 2 bases and 4 bases respectively, with 9 bases between them. The germline gives CDR1 GTSNPN, CDR2 SVGIG (reference sequence). The CDR3 DNA sequence: TGTGCCTGGAGTTTAGGGGGGTACGAGCAGTACTTC. Translated: CAWSLGGYEQYF. Supplemented by reference TRBV30 and TRBJ2-7, the full variable domain reads SQTIHQWPATLVQPVGSPLSLECTVEGTSNPNLYWYRQAAGRGLQLLFYSVGIGQISSEVPQNLSASRPQDRQFILSSKKLLLSDSGFYLCAWSLGGYEQYFGPGTRLTVT.

Judged by abundance, this clonotype is medium-sized. The rearrangement joins TRBV6-2 or TRBV6-3 to TRBJ1-2, with D possibly matching TRBD1 (5 bases). The CDR3 is 14 amino acids. V was trimmed by 0 bases and J by 5 bases, leaving 10 bases between them. The germline V gene has CDR1 MNHEY and CDR2 SVGEGT. CDR3 nucleotide sequence: TGTGCCAGCAGTTACTCTCCAGGGTTGTATGGCTACACCTTC. Protein: CASSYSPGLYGYTF.

The chain has TRBV6-1 and TRBJ2-2, with 7 bases aligning to TRBD2. Per germline, CDR1 MNHNS and CDR2 SASEGT. The CDR3 is 16 residues long. Trimming removed 5 bases from V and 6 bases from J; junction bases left unmatched: 12. As DNA, the CDR3 is TGTGCCAGCAGTTACCTTAGCGGGCTGGGATCCGGGGAGCTGTTTTTT. Its translation: CASSYLSGLGSGELFF.

This clonotype was observed at least ten times. The J gene is TRBJ1-1, the V gene TRBV2, with 7 bases matching TRBD1. The germline gives CDR1 SNHLY, CDR2 FYNNEI. Trimming cost V 7 bases and J 4 bases; bases outside gene matches: 6. CDR3 length equals 13 residues. CDR3 in amino acids: CASTQGMGTEAFF. CDR3 nucleotide sequence: TGTGCCAGCACACAGGGGATGGGCACTGAAGCTTTCTTT.

With respect to this clonotype: A read error is likely here: a far larger clone is one base away. The chain couples TRBV6-9 to TRBJ2-5, with 8 bases lining up with TRBD2. CDR3 length: 15 amino acids. Germline values: CDR1 MNHGY, CDR2 SVAAGI. The CDR3 loop reads CASSSSGSSQDTQYF. For the CDR3, the DNA is TGTGCCAGCAGTTCCAGCGGGAGCAGTCAAGATACCCAGTACTTC.

The chain's CDR3 is CAWSQDRNSPLHF. The CDR3 DNA sequence: TGTGCCTGGAGCCAAGACAGAAATTCACCCCTCCACTTT. This chain links TRBV30 with TRBJ1-6; weak D call: TRBD1 (5 bases). Germline V gene data show CDR1 as GTSNPN and CDR2 as SVGIG (reference sequence). The CDR3 runs to 13 residues. Trimming shortened V by 3 bases and J by 7 bases, and 10 bases separated the two germline ends. Filled out from reference TRBV30 and TRBJ1-6, the complete variable domain reads SQTIHQWPATLVQPVGSPLSLECTVEGTSNPNLYWYRQAAGRGLQLLFYSVGIGQISSEVPQNLSASRPQDRQFILSSKKLLLSDSGFYLCAWSQDRNSPLHFGNGTRLTVT.

This clonotype is classed as medium-sized. This rearrangement joins TRBV20-1 to TRBJ2-7; 11 nucleotides match TRBD1. The CDR3 contains 15 residues. Germline-derived CDR1 and CDR2 are DFQATT and SNEGSKA (reference sequence). The V gene end was trimmed by 6 bases and the J gene end by 2 bases; junction bases not matched to a gene: 9. The DNA for the CDR3 is TGCAGTGCCCCCGGACAGGGGGCTTTCGCCTACGAGCAGTACTTC. It translates to CSAPGQGAFAYEQYF.

J is TRBJ2-2 and V is TRBV27, with TRBD2 matching over 12 bases. V trimming: 3 bases; J trimming: 6 bases; junction bases outside the gene matches: 8. The germline V gene encodes CDR1 MNHEY and CDR2 SMNVEV (reference sequence). The CDR3 totals 17 residues. CDR3 region: CASSLETSGRLSGELFF. The CDR3, as DNA: TGTGCCAGCAGTTTGGAAACTAGCGGGAGGTTATCCGGGGAGCTGTTTTTT.

This clonotype was recorded many times. This chain links TRBV20-1 with TRBJ2-5; either TRBD1 or TRBD2 may supply D (7 bases each). Trimming removed 6 bases at V and 5 bases at J, with 16 bases between. The CDR3 length is 13 residues. Germline V lookup: CDR1 DFQATT, CDR2 SNEGSKA (reference sequence). CDR3 sequence (DNA): TGCAGTGCAGAGGGAGGGGGCTTGGAGACCCAGTACTTC. This encodes CSAEGGGLETQYF.

The V gene is TRBV11-2, the J gene TRBJ2-2, with 13 bases identical to TRBD2. Unmatched junction bases numbered 5, after V lost 5 bases and J lost 5 bases. This CDR3 has 16 residues. Germline CDR1 and CDR2: SGHAT and FQNNGV. CDR3 coding DNA: TGTGCCAGCAGCCTCGGGACTAGCGGGATTACCGGGGAGCTGTTTTTT. Residues: CASSLGTSGITGELFF.